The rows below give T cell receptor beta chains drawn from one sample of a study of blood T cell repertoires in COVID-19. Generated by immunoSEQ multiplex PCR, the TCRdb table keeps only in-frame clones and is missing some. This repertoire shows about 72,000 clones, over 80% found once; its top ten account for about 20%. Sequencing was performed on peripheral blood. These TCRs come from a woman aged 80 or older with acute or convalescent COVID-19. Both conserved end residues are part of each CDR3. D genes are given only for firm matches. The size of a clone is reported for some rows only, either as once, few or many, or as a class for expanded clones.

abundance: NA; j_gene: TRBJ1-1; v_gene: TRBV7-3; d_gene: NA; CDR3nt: TGTGCCAGCAGCGCGTTGACAGGTAGATGGACTGAAGCTTTCTTT; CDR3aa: CASSALTGRWTEAFF
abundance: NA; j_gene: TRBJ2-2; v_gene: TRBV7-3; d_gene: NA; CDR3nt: TGTGCCAGCAGCTTGGAGACCGGGGAGCTGTTTTTT; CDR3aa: CASSLETGELFF
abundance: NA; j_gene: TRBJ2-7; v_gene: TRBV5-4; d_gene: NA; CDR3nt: TGTGCCAGCAGCTTGGTACCAGGGGGGTCCTACGAGCAGTACTTC; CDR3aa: CASSLVPGGSYEQYF
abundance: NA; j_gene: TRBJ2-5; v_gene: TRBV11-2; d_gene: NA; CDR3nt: TGTGCCAGCAGCTTAGGGGGAGCGGAGACCCAGTACTTC; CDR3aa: CASSLGGAETQYF
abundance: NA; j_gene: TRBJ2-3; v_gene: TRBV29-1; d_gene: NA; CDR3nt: TGCAGCGTTGTAACCCCGGAGCGGAGCACAGATACGCAGTATTTT; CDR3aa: CSVVTPERSTDTQYF
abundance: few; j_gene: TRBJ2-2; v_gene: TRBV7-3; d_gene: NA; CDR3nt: TGTGCCAGCAGCTCCAGCGTGGGGGAGCTGTTTTTT; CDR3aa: CASSSSVGELFF
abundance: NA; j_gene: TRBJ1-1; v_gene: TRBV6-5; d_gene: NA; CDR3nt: TGTGCCAGCTTCTACACGGGACAAGTGAACACTGAAGCTTTCTTT; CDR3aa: CASFYTGQVNTEAFF
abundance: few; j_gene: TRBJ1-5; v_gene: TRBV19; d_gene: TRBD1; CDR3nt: TGTGCCAGTACCCCACAGGGGACTAGCAATCAGCCCCAGCATTTT; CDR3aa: CASTPQGTSNQPQHF
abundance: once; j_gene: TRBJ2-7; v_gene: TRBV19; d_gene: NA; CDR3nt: TGTGCCAGTAGTGGCCAGTCTCCCCCTTACGAGCAGTACTTC; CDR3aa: CASSGQSPPYEQYF
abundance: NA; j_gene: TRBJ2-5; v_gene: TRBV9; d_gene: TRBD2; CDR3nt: TGTGCCAGCAGCGTAGCAATGGGAGCGGGAGTTCCTGAGACCCAGTACTTC; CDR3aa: CASSVAMGAGVPETQYF
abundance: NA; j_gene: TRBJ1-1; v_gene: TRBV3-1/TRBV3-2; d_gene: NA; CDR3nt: TGTGCCAGCAGCCCTGAATTGGCAGCTGGACTAAACACTGAAGCTTTCTTT; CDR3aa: CASSPELAAGLNTEAFF
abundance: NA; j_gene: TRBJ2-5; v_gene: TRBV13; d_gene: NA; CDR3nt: TGTGCCAGCAGCCATTTCTTAGGTCCAGGAGAGACCCAGTACTTC; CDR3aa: CASSHFLGPGETQYF
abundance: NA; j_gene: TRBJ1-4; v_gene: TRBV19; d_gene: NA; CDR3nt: TGTGCCAGTAGGCGTGGGGCCGCAACTAATGAAAAACTGTTTTTT; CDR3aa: CASRRGAATNEKLFF
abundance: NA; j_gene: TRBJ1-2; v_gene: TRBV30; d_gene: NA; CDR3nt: TGTGCCTGGAGGTCCTGGGGGGGCTCCTACGGCTACACCTTC; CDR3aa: CAWRSWGGSYGYTF
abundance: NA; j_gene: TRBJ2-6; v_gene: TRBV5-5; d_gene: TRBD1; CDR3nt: TGTGCCAGCAGCTTGGTCGGGACAGGGGAACCTGGGGCCAACGTCCTGACTTTC; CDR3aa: CASSLVGTGEPGANVLTF
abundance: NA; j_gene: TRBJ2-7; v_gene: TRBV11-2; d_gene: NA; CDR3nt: TGTGCCAGCAGCTTAGATAGCCGGAGCTCCTACGAGCAGTACTTC; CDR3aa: CASSLDSRSSYEQYF
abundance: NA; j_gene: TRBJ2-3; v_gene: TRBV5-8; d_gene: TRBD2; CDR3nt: TGTGCCAGCAGCTTGTCTTCGGGGGGGCCTAGCACAGATACGCAGTATTTT; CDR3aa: CASSLSSGGPSTDTQYF
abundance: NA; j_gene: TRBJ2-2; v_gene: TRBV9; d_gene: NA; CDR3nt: TGTGCCAGCAGCCGTGAGAGGGAACTAGCCCGCCCCGGGGAGCTGTTTTTT; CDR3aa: CASSRERELARPGELFF
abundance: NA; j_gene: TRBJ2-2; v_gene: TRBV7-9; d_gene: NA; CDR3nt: TGTGCCAGCAGCATACTTACTGGAACCCGGGGGGGGGAGCTGTTTTTT; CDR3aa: CASSILTGTRGGELFF
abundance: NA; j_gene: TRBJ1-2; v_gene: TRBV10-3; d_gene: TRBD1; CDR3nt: TGTGCCATCAGTGGTCAGGGGACAGAGATCTATGGCTACACCTTC; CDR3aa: CAISGQGTEIYGYTF
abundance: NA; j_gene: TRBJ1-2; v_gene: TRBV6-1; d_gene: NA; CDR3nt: TGTGCCAGCAGTGAAGGTCCCAGTTACTATGGCTACACCTTC; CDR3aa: CASSEGPSYYGYTF
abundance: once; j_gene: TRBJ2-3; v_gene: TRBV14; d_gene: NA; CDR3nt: TGTGCCAGCAGACCGCCACTCTCTTCCACAGATACGCAGTATTTT; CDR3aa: CASRPPLSSTDTQYF